This TCR beta chain is from a study of T-cell reconstitution after alpha-beta-depleted transplantation in children. Germline-derived CDR1 and CDR2 are MNHNS and SASEGT. The CDR3 is 18 residues long. V was pared by 4 bases and J by 2 bases, with 22 bases between. A TCRbeta library incorporating unique molecular identifiers was prepared. TCRdb itself ran the PCR reads through MiXCR, one entry per CDR3 protein. This repertoire shows some 450,000 distinct CDR3 sequences, over 40% found once; its top ten account for under 35%. The rearrangement links TRBV6-1 to TRBJ2-3; D might be TRBD2 (7 bases). This clonotype was sampled from a girl aged 2-10 years with aplastic anemia, due to receive a stem cell transplant. The source material was PBMCs, sampled before TCRalphabeta/CD19-depleted stem cell transplant. This CDR3 reads CASSGRGATTLDTDTQYF. Here the CDR3 DNA reads TGTGCCAGCAGTGGTCGGGGGGCGACTACCCTTGACACAGATACGCAGTATTTT.